This entry is about one T cell receptor (beta chain). This clone appeared once. There is no known antigen for this receptor. No qualities accompany the bases; no much larger clone lies one base away. This specimen's time point label, interpreted: baseline before first vaccination. The vaccinee samples were drawn from two UK trials, COV001 and COV002, one of which was a single-blind randomized controlled phase 2/3 trial testing AZD1222 (ChAdOx1 nCoV-19) in healthy adults. For TCRbeta chain sequencing, PBMC samples from trial participants were taken at day 0 and at day 28 after the second dose. CDR1 and CDR2 are drawn from the germline V gene (reference sequence): LNHDA, SQIVND. From cysteine to phenylalanine, the CDR3 is 12 amino acids long. The CDR3 DNA has 36 bases and is translated from base 1. The trim is 3 bases for V and 6 bases for J, with a gap of 9 bases between the germline ends. The CDR3 regions of human TCRbeta chains were analyzed by immunosequencing. On the authors' methods: Repertoire TCRs were matched against a reference library of SARS-CoV-2-specific TCRs generated with the MIRA antigen-specificity platform. Breadth was defined as the fraction of unique TCRs that were SARS-CoV-2-associated, and depth was defined as the fraction of total T cells that were SARS-CoV-2-associated. Using the MIRA data, each spike-specific TCR was mapped to the spike region that the TCR reacts to and placed in a CD4 or CD8 class. Log10-transformed breadth and depth values were compared by one-way ANOVA with Sidak's multiple comparisons tests. TCRdb took over this immuneACCESS table, retaining in-frame rearrangements with V and J assigned. Such tables are incomplete; in checked studies, under half of the missing clones stem from an unresolved V gene, and the remainder is unexplained. V, J and clone size derive from that table, while D and trimming were established from the DNA sequence. This sample lists 90,000 to 110,000 clones; around 90% were detected once. The ten largest clones capture approximately 10% of the sample.

The entry originates in a study of T cell responses to AZD1222 COVID-19 vaccine (dated by TCRdb to the early 2020s). For the study in its entirety: AZD1222 recipients whose second dose came at about 4 weeks and those whose second dose came at about 12 weeks were combined into one group, since spike-specific TCR depth and breadth did not differ between the two schedules. TCR sequencing covered 230 to 250 trial participants: around 210 given two doses of AZD1222 and 26 given two doses of MenACWY control vaccine. Trial participants were enrolled by age into subgroups of 18-55, 56-69 and 70-plus years, and about 150, 27 and 61 TCR-sequenced participants, respectively, were included in these subgroups. The research as a whole found: Reportedly, almost half of the unique spike-specific TCRs recognized epitopes lying outside the regions that are mutated in the B.1.351 and B.1.1.7 variants. Vaccine-associated CD4 TCRs spanned the whole spike protein, with dominant responses in regions 160-218 and 743-854. The 56-69-year group was small, and its depth increase did not reach significance, likely because of low power. Participants were mostly white British, with more females than males. The authors suggested clonal diversity may have been underestimated. Because no day 14 peak-response samples were available, repertoires were characterized only after the peak T cell response. Conclusions about previously exposed vaccinees are limited because only a handful of AZD1222 recipients were SARS-CoV-2 seropositive at baseline. A significant rise in spike-specific TCR breadth and depth was observed after two AZD1222 doses relative to day 0 and relative to MenACWY recipients.

The TCR sequence derives from an adult in good health. The V and J genes are TRBV19 and TRBJ2-7, with TRBD2 tentatively as D gene (5 bases match). The specimen was peripheral blood, collected on day 0 of AZD1222 vaccination. In nucleotides, the sequence is TGTGCCAGTAGTATCAAGGACTCCGAGCAGTACTTC. This codes for CASSIKDSEQYF.